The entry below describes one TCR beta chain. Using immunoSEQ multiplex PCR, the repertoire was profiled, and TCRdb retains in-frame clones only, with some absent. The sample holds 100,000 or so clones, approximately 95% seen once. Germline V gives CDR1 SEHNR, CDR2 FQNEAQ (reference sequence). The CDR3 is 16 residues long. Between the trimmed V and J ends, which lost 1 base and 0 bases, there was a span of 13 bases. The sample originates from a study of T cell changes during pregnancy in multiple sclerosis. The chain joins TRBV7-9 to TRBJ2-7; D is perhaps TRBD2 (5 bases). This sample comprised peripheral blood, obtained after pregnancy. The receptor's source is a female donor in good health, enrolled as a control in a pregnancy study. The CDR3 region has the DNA TGTGCCAGCAGCTTAGTGCTAGCTGAAAGCTCCTACGAGCAGTACTTC. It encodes CASSLVLAESSYEQYF.